The 29 T cell receptor beta chains reported below all come from one sample, sequenced in a study of blood T cell repertoires in COVID-19. Here immunoSEQ multiplex PCR was the method, and the copy in TCRdb shows in-frame clones only, minus some. In the table there are approximately 400,000 clones, around 88% of which are singletons. The specimen was peripheral blood. The origin of the receptors is a woman in her forties or fifties with COVID-19, enrolled during active disease.

The V call is TRBV28, the J call TRBJ2-7; 8 bases align to TRBD2. V lost 6 bases and J lost 6; bases outside the gene matches: 13. The CDR3 is 15 amino acids. Germline V gene data show CDR1 as MDHEN and CDR2 as SYDVKM. The CDR3 protein is CASSLTGTRRAEQYF. The CDR3, as DNA: TGTGCCAGCAGCCTAACCGGGACTAGGCGTGCCGAGCAGTACTTC.

The chain links TRBV9 to TRBJ1-2, with D maybe TRBD1 (6 bases). Germline CDR1 SGDLS, CDR2 YYNGEE. V dropped 9 bases and J dropped 6 bases, with 12 bases sitting between them. The CDR3 is made up of 11 amino acids. The CDR3 here is CATQGIHGYTF. Written as DNA, the CDR3 is TGTGCCACGCAGGGGATACATGGCTACACCTTC.

The V gene is TRBV5-1, the J gene TRBJ2-1; D gene unclear. The CDR3 consists of 13 residues. Trimming cost V 2 bases and J 7 bases, with 10 bases left between them. CDR1 is SGHRS, CDR2 YFSETQ, per germline. CDR3 DNA sequence: TGCGCCAGCAGCTTCGACTCGTGGAATGAGCAGTTCTTC. Translation gives CASSFDSWNEQFF.

The chain uses TRBV9 and TRBJ2-7; D possibly corresponds to TRBD2 (6 bases). V was clipped by 0 bases and J by 0 bases, with 7 bases between them. Germline V gives CDR1 SGDLS, CDR2 YYNGEE. This CDR3 region has 14 residues. CDR3 in DNA: TGTGCCAGCAGCGTAGTAGCGGACTCCTACGAGCAGTACTTC. It encodes CASSVVADSYEQYF.

The V call is TRBV12-5, the J call TRBJ2-5, with D perhaps matching TRBD1 (6 bases). The CDR3 is 15 amino acids. Germline V lookup: CDR1 LGHNT, CDR2 FRNRAP. The ends were cut back, 1 base at V and 5 bases at J, with 14 bases in the middle. CDR3 DNA sequence: TGTGCTAGTGGTTTGGCAGGGGATTGGGGGGAGACCCAGTACTTC. This codes for CASGLAGDWGETQYF.

The J gene is TRBJ1-1, the V gene TRBV11-2, with D unclear. The V and J ends lost 1 base and 7 bases respectively, with 7 bases between them. This CDR3 is built from 12 residues. Germline V gene sequence: CDR1 SGHAT, CDR2 FQNNGV. CDR3 bases: TGTGCCAGCAGCTTAGTAGGCGGTGAAGCTTTCTTT. Translating it yields CASSLVGGEAFF.

The J gene is TRBJ1-4, the V gene TRBV6-5; D is undetermined. CDR1 MNHEY and CDR2 SVGAGI come from the germline V gene. The CDR3 is made up of 14 amino acids. V gave up 2 bases and J gave up 6 bases, with 10 bases separating them. CDR3 in DNA: TGTGCCAGCAGTTACGGGGAGTGGGATGAAAAACTGTTTTTT. This sequence encodes CASSYGEWDEKLFF.

CDR3 DNA sequence: TGTGCCAGCAGCGCAACGGACAGGGAGCACACTGAAGCTTTCTTT. Translated: CASSATDREHTEAFF. V and J are TRBV9 and TRBJ1-1, with 8 positions matching TRBD1. CDR1 SGDLS and CDR2 YYNGEE come from the germline V gene. The CDR3 runs 15 residues. V lost 3 bases to trimming and J lost 3 bases; unmatched junction nucleotides: 7.

This chain uses TRBV28 with TRBJ1-2; D may be TRBD1 (5 bases). This CDR3 is 17 amino acids long. Germline lookup yields CDR1 MDHEN and CDR2 SYDVKM. Trimming cost V 5 bases and J 8 bases, with 27 bases left between them. CDR3 nucleotides: TGTGCCAGCAGTCCCACCATTATCCGGGACTTCCGAGCAGGCTACACCTTC. This sequence encodes CASSPTIIRDFRAGYTF.

The rearrangement uses TRBV4-1 and TRBJ2-5; D is unclear. Germline V gene data show CDR1 as MGHRA and CDR2 as YSYEKL. The germline V and J ends were trimmed by 1 base and 2 bases, with 8 bases remaining between them. This CDR3 spans 14 amino acids. The CDR3 protein is CASSQVSGQETQYF. Written as DNA, the CDR3 is TGCGCCAGCAGCCAAGTTTCCGGGCAAGAGACCCAGTACTTC.

The J gene is TRBJ1-6, the V gene TRBV12-3 or TRBV12-4; TRBD1 matches at 7 bases. The length of the CDR3 is 13 residues. Trimming cost V 11 bases and J 6 bases; bases outside gene matches: 7. The CDR3 reads CASSRDSNSPLHF. CDR3 bases: TGTGCCTCGAGCCGGGACAGTAATTCACCCCTCCACTTT.

In its sample, this clone was seen once. The chain joins TRBV11-2 to TRBJ1-1; D is uncertain. V was trimmed by 5 bases and J by 5 bases, leaving 6 bases between them. The CDR3 length is 11 residues. Germline V gene data show CDR1 as SGHAT and CDR2 as FQNNGV. This CDR3 reads CASSAGTEAFF. The CDR3 coding sequence is TGTGCCAGCAGCGCCGGGACTGAAGCTTTCTTT. The full variable domain, in which reference TRBV11-2 and TRBJ1-1 provide the parts outside the CDR3, is EAGVAQSPRYKIIEKRQSVAFWCNPISGHATLYWYQQILGQGPKLLIQFQNNGVVDDSQLPKDRFSAERLKGVDSTLKIQPAKLEDSAVYLCASSAGTEAFFGQGTRLTVV.

J is TRBJ1-2 and V is TRBV10-2; 7 nucleotides align to TRBD1. Germline V gene sequence: CDR1 WSHSY, CDR2 SAAADI. This CDR3 contains 13 residues. J was trimmed by 4 bases and V by 6 bases; bases with no gene match: 5. In nucleotides, the CDR3 is TGCGCCAGCAGGGGCCAGGGGGTCTATGGCTACACCTTC. This translates into CASRGQGVYGYTF.

The rearrangement joins TRBV3-1 (or the pseudogene TRBV3-2) to TRBJ1-2; 9 bases fit TRBD1. The CDR3 has 14 residues. Germline CDR1 is LGHDT and CDR2 is YNNKEL (reference sequence). Trimming took 4 bases from V and 3 from J; bases not matched to a gene: 3. The chain's CDR3 is CASSRQGVHYGYTF. The CDR3 DNA reads TGTGCCAGCAGCCGACAGGGGGTTCACTATGGCTACACCTTC.

This clone was observed a few times. The genes are TRBV10-3 and TRBJ1-1; 9 bases match TRBD1. Looked up from germline, CDR1 is ENHRY and CDR2 is SYGVKD. The trim removed 6 bases at V and 5 bases at J, leaving 7 bases unmatched. This CDR3 contains 14 residues. CDR3 region: CAIRKATGGTEAFF. The CDR3 DNA reads TGTGCCATCAGAAAAGCGACAGGGGGGACTGAAGCTTTCTTT.

This clone was detected once. J is TRBJ2-1 and V is TRBV9, with 9 bases that match TRBD1. CDR3 length: 13 amino acids. V was clipped by 6 bases and J by 9 bases; unmatched bases: 7. Germline V lookup: CDR1 SGDLS, CDR2 YYNGEE. CDR3 nucleotide sequence: TGTGCCAGCAAGGGGACAGGGATAAGTGAGCAGTTCTTC. Its translation is CASKGTGISEQFF.

The chain employs TRBV24-1 and TRBJ2-1; the D gene is possibly TRBD2 (6 bases). The germline V gene encodes CDR1 KGHDR and CDR2 SFDVKD. Trimming took off 4 bases at V and 4 bases at J, with 16 bases between the two ends. The length of the CDR3 is 16 residues. The CDR3 loop is CATSDTGGTLYNEQFF. In DNA, the CDR3 is TGTGCCACCAGTGACACAGGTGGGACTCTATACAATGAGCAGTTCTTC.

J is TRBJ2-3 and V is TRBV6-1, with TRBD2 as a possible D gene (7 bases). From germline, CDR1 is MNHNS and CDR2 SASEGT. This CDR3 is 18 amino acids long. V was pared by 4 bases and J by 7 bases, with 27 bases between. CDR3 sequence: CASSVDLGGANPAHTQYF. The CDR3 DNA reads TGTGCCAGCAGTGTCGACTTGGGGGGGGCCAATCCCGCCCATACGCAGTATTTT.

V and J are TRBV19 and TRBJ1-2; D might be TRBD1 (6 bases). The CDR3 covers 16 residues. Germline assignment: CDR1 LNHDA and CDR2 SQIVND (reference sequence). The germline V and J ends were trimmed by 3 bases and 2 bases, with 16 bases remaining between them. The CDR3 loop is CASSIPTGTGNYGYTF. The DNA of the CDR3 is TGTGCCAGTAGTATCCCCACAGGGACGGGAAACTATGGCTACACCTTC.

V and J are TRBV27 and TRBJ1-2; 9 positions match TRBD1. Germline CDR1 and CDR2: MNHEY and SMNVEV (reference sequence). This CDR3 spans 15 amino acids. Trimming cost V 3 bases and J 6 bases; bases outside gene matches: 8. CDR3 in amino acids: CASSFFTGGVDGYTF. The CDR3, as DNA: TGTGCCAGCAGTTTCTTTACAGGGGGCGTTGATGGCTACACCTTC.

This rearrangement joins TRBV3-1 (or the pseudogene TRBV3-2) to TRBJ1-1, with 7 nucleotides matching TRBD1. Germline values: CDR1 LGHDT, CDR2 YNNKEL (reference sequence). This CDR3 is built from 16 residues. Unmatched junction bases numbered 8, after V lost 4 bases and J lost 0 bases. This CDR3 reads CASSPGGQYMNTEAFF. CDR3 DNA sequence: TGTGCCAGCAGCCCCGGGGGACAGTACATGAACACTGAAGCTTTCTTT.

The chain joins TRBV30 to TRBJ1-2, with 9 bases lining up with TRBD1. The junction had 4 bases not matched to a gene; V was cut back by 4 bases and J by 4 bases. The CDR3 has 13 residues. CDR1 and CDR2 from the germline V gene are GTSNPN and SVGIG (reference sequence). The CDR3 here is CAWKGQGPYGYTF. CDR3 DNA sequence: TGTGCCTGGAAGGGACAGGGTCCCTATGGCTACACCTTC. Combining the CDR3 with reference TRBV30 and TRBJ1-2 gives the whole variable domain SQTIHQWPATLVQPVGSPLSLECTVEGTSNPNLYWYRQAAGRGLQLLFYSVGIGQISSEVPQNLSASRPQDRQFILSSKKLLLSDSGFYLCAWKGQGPYGYTFGSGTRLTVV.

This chain joins TRBV2 and TRBJ1-2; 9 positions match TRBD1. This CDR3 has 11 residues. The V segment lost 10 bases and the J segment 4 bases; nucleotides outside the gene matches: 1. CDR1 is SNHLY and CDR2 is FYNNEI in the germline V gene. CDR3 DNA sequence: TGTGCCACGGGACAGGGCTATGGCTACACCTTC. Its translation: CATGQGYGYTF.

Written as DNA, the CDR3 is TGTGCCATCTCTAGGGACAGCTCCTACGAGCAGTACTTC. This encodes CAISRDSSYEQYF. The chain combines TRBV10-3 with TRBJ2-7; TRBD1 aligns across 7 bases. The ends lost 8 bases at V and 0 bases at J; junction bases unmatched: 4. The CDR3 has 13 residues. Germline values: CDR1 ENHRY, CDR2 SYGVKD.

This chain uses TRBV6-5 with TRBJ1-1, with TRBD1 as a possible D gene (6 bases). V was trimmed by 2 bases and J by 4 bases, leaving 17 bases between them. Germline V gene sequence: CDR1 MNHEY, CDR2 SVGAGI. CDR3 length equals 16 residues. CDR3 region: CASSYQAGVTATEAFF. The CDR3, as DNA: TGTGCCAGCAGTTACCAAGCAGGGGTGACGGCCACTGAAGCTTTCTTT.

The chain recombines TRBV11-2 with TRBJ2-1, with D possibly being TRBD2 (6 bases). Trimming cost V 9 bases and J 0 bases, with 12 bases left between them. The CDR3 covers 14 residues. Germline assignment: CDR1 SGHAT and CDR2 FQNNGV. This chain's CDR3 is CASSGLSSYNEQFF. CDR3 sequence (DNA): TGTGCCAGTAGCGGTTTGAGCTCCTACAATGAGCAGTTCTTC.

V gene TRBV10-2 combines with J gene TRBJ2-1; 14 nucleotides line up with TRBD2. Germline loops: CDR1 WSHSY, CDR2 SAAADI. This CDR3 has 16 residues. Trimming removed 0 bases from V and 9 bases from J; junction bases left unmatched: 4. CDR3 in DNA: TGCGCCAGCAGTGAGTCCCGGACTAGCGGGGGGCGTGAGCAGTTCTTC. Its protein product is CASSESRTSGGREQFF.

This chain links TRBV9 with TRBJ2-6; no definite D call. Germline CDR1 SGDLS, CDR2 YYNGEE. V was clipped by 7 bases and J by 1 base, with 9 bases between them. CDR3 length equals 14 residues. CDR3 sequence: CASGLSSGANVLTF. The CDR3 DNA reads TGTGCCAGCGGCTTATCTTCTGGGGCCAACGTCCTGACTTTC.

Only a few counts were recorded for this clone. The chain has TRBV27 and TRBJ1-1; 7 bases fit TRBD1. The CDR3 consists of 16 residues. The germline V gene has CDR1 MNHEY and CDR2 SMNVEV (reference sequence). V lost 5 bases, J lost 0 bases, and 9 bases stayed unmatched. The CDR3 reads CASSNAGTVLNTEAFF. The CDR3 DNA follows: TGTGCCAGCAGTAACGCCGGGACAGTTTTGAACACTGAAGCTTTCTTT.